This paragraph covers one TCR beta chain sequence. Its target is not known. These data originate in a study of shared clonotypes between healthy human individuals. Turning to the study itself: A donor's plate count was three for CD4 naive and three for CD4 memory; CD8 naive had two and CD8 memory one. General study points: It was the non-shared clonotypes that had lower generation probabilities than clonotypes shared by all four donors. Clonotype sharing levels among donors were expected to vary with sequencing depth.

Generated by immunoSEQ multiplex PCR, the TCRdb table keeps only in-frame clones and is missing some. The sample includes approximately 720,000 clones, roughly 78% of them seen just once. A CD45RA+ naive subset and a CD45RA-negative memory subset were split from CD4+ cells. This CDR3 comprises 15 residues. The germline gives CDR1 SEHNR, CDR2 FQNEAQ (reference sequence). V was shortened by 5 bases and J by 1 base, with 12 bases between the two germline ends. Source material: memory CD4+ T cells sorted from blood. Subset given: CD45RA-negative fraction. The rearrangement uses TRBV7-9 and TRBJ1-3; D unclear. This receptor was taken from a woman aged 30 to 39 in good health. The DNA for the CDR3 is TGTGCCAGCAGCCAGGCTCCGCCGTCTGGAAACACCATATATTTT. Encoded protein: CASSQAPPSGNTIYF.